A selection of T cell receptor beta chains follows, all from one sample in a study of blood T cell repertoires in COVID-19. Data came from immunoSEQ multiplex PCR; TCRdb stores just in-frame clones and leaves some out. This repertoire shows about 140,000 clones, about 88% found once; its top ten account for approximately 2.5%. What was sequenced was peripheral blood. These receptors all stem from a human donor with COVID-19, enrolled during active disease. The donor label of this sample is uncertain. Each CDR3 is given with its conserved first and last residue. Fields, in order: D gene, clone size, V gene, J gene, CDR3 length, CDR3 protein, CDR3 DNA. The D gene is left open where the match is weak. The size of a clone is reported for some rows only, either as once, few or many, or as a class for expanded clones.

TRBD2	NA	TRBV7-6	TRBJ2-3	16	CASSPRLAGPTDTQYF	TGTGCCAGCAGCCCCCGACTAGCGGGGCCCACAGATACGCAGTATTTT
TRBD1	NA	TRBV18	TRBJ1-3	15	CASSPMDRAGNTIYF	TGTGCCAGCTCACCGATGGACAGGGCGGGAAACACCATATATTTT
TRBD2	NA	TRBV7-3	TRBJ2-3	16	CASSPHSGSGTDTQYF	TGTGCCAGCAGCCCCCATAGCGGGAGTGGCACAGATACGCAGTATTTT
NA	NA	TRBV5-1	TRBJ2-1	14	CASSLEQSYNEQFF	TGCGCCAGCAGCTTGGAACAGAGCTACAATGAGCAGTTCTTC
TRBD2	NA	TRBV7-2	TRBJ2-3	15	CASSSQTSGGDTQYF	TGTGCCAGCAGCTCTCAGACTAGCGGGGGAGATACGCAGTATTTT
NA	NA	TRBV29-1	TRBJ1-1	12	CSVEQGWTEAFF	TGCAGCGTTGAACAGGGTTGGACTGAAGCTTTCTTT
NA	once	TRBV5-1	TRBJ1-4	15	CASSKQGGVNEKLFF	TGCGCCAGCAGCAAGCAAGGGGGGGTCAATGAAAAACTGTTTTTT
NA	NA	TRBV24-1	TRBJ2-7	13	CATSDSFWQEQYF	TGTGCCACCAGTGACTCGTTTTGGCAGGAGCAGTACTTC
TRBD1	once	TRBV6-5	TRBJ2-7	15	CASSRGTGATYEQYF	TGTGCCAGCAGCCGCGGGACAGGGGCCACCTACGAGCAGTACTTC
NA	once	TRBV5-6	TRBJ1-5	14	CASSFGLGNQPQHF	TGTGCCAGCAGCTTTGGACTGGGCAATCAGCCCCAGCATTTT
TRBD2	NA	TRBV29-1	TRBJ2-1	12	CASGGGYNEQFF	TGCGCTAGCGGGGGTGGTTACAATGAGCAGTTCTTC
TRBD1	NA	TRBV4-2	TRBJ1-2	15	CASSQEGQGNYGYTF	TGTGCCAGCAGCCAAGAGGGACAGGGTAACTATGGCTACACCTTC
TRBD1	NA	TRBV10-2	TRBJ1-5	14	CASSDDRAGQPQHF	TGCGCCAGCAGTGACGACAGGGCGGGTCAGCCCCAGCATTTT
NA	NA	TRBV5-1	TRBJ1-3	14	CASSLDPGGNTIYF	TGCGCCAGCAGCTTGGACCCAGGGGGAAACACCATATATTTT
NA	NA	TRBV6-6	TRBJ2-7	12	CASSLVRGEQYF	TGTGCCAGCAGCTTGGTCCGGGGCGAGCAGTACTTC
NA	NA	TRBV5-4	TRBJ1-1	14	CASSPGPGDTEAFF	TGTGCCAGCAGCCCGGGACCGGGGGACACTGAAGCTTTCTTT
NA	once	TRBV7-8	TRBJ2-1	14	CASSLGASANEQFF	TGTGCCAGCAGCTTAGGGGCGTCAGCCAATGAGCAGTTCTTC
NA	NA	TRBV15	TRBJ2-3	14	CATSRGPGADTQYF	TGTGCCACCAGCAGAGGCCCGGGTGCAGATACGCAGTATTTT
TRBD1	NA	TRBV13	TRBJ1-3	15	CASSILRGLGNTIYF	TGTGCCAGCAGCATCCTCAGGGGGCTTGGAAACACCATATATTTT
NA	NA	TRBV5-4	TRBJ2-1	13	CASSAKASDEQFF	TGTGCCAGCAGCGCCAAAGCTAGCGATGAGCAGTTCTTC